The clone carrying this T cell receptor (beta chain) was counted a few times. The target antigen is unknown. Documented time point: newly diagnosed GD, antithyroid drugs for less than 3 months. The TCR library was made from RNA that had been extracted from PBMCs in TRIzol. The CDR3 contains 14 residues. Germline V gives CDR1 SGHRS, CDR2 YFSETQ. Unmatched junction bases numbered 6, after V lost 2 bases and J lost 5 bases. The sample is drawn from a study of regulatory T cells in long-lasting Graves disease. Study-wide findings and caveats: Persistent Graves' patients showed reduced TCR diversity versus newly diagnosed patients. Favored usage of TRBV28, TRBJ1-2 and TRBJ2-5 was recorded in persistent disease. Whereas roughly 1,000 public clonotypes were shared by new patients, persistent patients shared more, at a few thousand.

To make TCR beta libraries, researchers used iRepertoire HTBI primers and Arm-PCR of CDR3 regions. MiXCR was run by TCRdb on the multiplex PCR reads, yielding one entry per CDR3 protein. Seen here are about 500,000 distinct CDR3 sequences, roughly 15% observed once, and the top ten hold 12%. These sequences were also reported in another study, on T cells in Graves' hyperthyroidism and ophthalmopathy. That study adds: In simple terms, a model built on 13 V-J features told ophthalmopathy apart from stable hyperthyroidism.

This TCR came from a man aged 35 to 55 with Graves disease. Sequences were derived from peripheral blood mononuclear cells (PBMCs), sampled at new diagnosis, from a patient treated with antithyroid drugs. This chain links TRBV5-1 with TRBJ2-5; TRBD1 aligns across 7 bases. For the CDR3, the DNA is TGCGCCAGCAGCTTTGACAGGGCGGACGAGACCCAGTACTTC. Amino acid sequence: CASSFDRADETQYF.